This TCR beta chain stems from a study of blood T cell repertoires in COVID-19. Study as a whole: Both acute and convalescent COVID-19 samples were obtained from the United States, Italy and Spain.

The sample holds one count of this clone. Clones were sequenced by immunoSEQ multiplex PCR, and TCRdb holds only the in-frame ones, with some missing. The sample consists of 150,000 to 200,000 clones, 86% of them appearing once. The CDR3 is made up of 17 amino acids. CDR1 is MGHRA, CDR2 YSYEKL, per germline. J lost 0 bases, V lost 0 bases, and 5 bases had no gene match. The sequence derives from a man aged 50-60 years with active or convalescent COVID-19. The chain is built from TRBV4-1 and TRBJ2-1; the match to TRBD2 covers 7 bases. Sequences were obtained from peripheral blood. CDR3: CASSQEPWTSSYNEQFF. CDR3 sequence (DNA): TGCGCCAGCAGCCAAGAGCCCTGGACTAGCTCCTACAATGAGCAGTTCTTC.